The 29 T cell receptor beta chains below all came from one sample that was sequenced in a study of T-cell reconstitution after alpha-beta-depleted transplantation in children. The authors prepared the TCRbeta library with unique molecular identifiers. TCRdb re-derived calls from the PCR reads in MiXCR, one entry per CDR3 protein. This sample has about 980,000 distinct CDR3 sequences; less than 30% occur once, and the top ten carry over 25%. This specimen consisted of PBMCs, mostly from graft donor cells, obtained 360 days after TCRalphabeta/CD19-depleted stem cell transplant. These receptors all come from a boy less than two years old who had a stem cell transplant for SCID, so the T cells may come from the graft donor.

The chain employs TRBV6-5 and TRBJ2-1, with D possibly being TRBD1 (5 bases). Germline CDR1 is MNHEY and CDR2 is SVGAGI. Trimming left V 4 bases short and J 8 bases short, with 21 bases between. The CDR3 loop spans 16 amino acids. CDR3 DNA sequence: TGTGCCAGCAGTTTATCCACAGGAACCCTTTACCATGAGCAGTTCTTC. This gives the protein CASSLSTGTLYHEQFF.

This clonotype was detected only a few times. The chain's CDR3 is CASSQLRCEQYF. As DNA, the CDR3 is TGCGCCAGCAGCCAACTTCGGTGCGAGCAGTACTTC. The V gene is TRBV4-3, the J gene TRBJ2-7, with unresolved D. Between the trimmed V and J ends, which lost 2 bases and 6 bases, there was a span of 8 bases. Germline V gene data show CDR1 as LGHNA and CDR2 as YSLEER. The CDR3 extends over 12 amino acids.

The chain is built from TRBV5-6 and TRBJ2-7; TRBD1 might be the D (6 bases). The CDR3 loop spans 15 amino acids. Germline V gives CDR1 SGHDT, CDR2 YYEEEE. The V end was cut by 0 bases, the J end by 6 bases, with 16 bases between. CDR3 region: CASSLEQGRGREQYF. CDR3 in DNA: TGTGCCAGCAGCTTGGAACAGGGCCGCGGCCGCGAGCAGTACTTC.

DNA of the CDR3: TGCGCCAGCAGCCAAGATTTGACTAATGAAAAACTGTTTTTT. Its protein product is CASSQDLTNEKLFF. This rearrangement joins TRBV4-1 to TRBJ1-4; D unresolved. The CDR3 contains 14 residues. Germline loops: CDR1 MGHRA, CDR2 YSYEKL. The V end was cut by 0 bases, the J end by 2 bases, with 4 bases between.

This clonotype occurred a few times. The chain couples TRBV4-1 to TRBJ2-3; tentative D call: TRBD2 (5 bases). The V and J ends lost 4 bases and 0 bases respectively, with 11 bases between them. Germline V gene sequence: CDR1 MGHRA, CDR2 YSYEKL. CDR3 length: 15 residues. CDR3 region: CASSRGGFSTDTQYF. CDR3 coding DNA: TGCGCCAGCAGCCGCGGCGGGTTTAGCACAGATACGCAGTATTTT.

CDR3 sequence: CASSPLRSDRATDTQYF. CDR3 bases: TGTGCCAGCTCACCTCTCCGGTCGGACAGGGCCACAGATACGCAGTATTTT. The gene calls are TRBV18 and TRBJ2-3, with 8 nucleotides matching TRBD1. The junction had 10 bases not matched to a gene; V was cut back by 3 bases and J by 2 bases. The CDR3 covers 17 residues. Germline-derived CDR1 and CDR2 are KGHSH and LQKENI.

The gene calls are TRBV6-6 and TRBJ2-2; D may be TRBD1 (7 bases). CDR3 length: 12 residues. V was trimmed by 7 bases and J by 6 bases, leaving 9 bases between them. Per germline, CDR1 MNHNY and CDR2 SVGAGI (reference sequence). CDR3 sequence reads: CASIRGAGELFF. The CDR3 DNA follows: TGTGCCAGCATCAGGGGGGCCGGGGAGCTGTTTTTT.

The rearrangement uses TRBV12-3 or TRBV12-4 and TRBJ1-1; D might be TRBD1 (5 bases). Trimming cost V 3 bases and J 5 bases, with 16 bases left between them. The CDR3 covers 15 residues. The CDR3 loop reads CASSFPRGSGTEAFF. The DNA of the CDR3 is TGTGCCAGCAGTTTTCCCCGGGGGAGTGGAACTGAAGCTTTCTTT.

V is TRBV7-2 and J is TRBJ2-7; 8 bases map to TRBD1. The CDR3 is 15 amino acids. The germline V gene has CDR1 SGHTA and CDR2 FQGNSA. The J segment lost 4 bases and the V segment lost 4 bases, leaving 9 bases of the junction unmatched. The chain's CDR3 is CASSSPVTGGYEQYF. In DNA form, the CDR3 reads TGTGCCAGCAGCTCTCCCGTTACAGGGGGGTACGAGCAGTACTTC.

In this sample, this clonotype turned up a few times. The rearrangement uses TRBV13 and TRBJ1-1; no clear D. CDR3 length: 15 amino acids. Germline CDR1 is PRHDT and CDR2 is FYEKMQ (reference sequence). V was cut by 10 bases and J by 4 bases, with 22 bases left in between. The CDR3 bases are TGTGCCACCCATAGGCTCCTGGACCGTAGCACTGAAGCTTTCTTT. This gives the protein CATHRLLDRSTEAFF.

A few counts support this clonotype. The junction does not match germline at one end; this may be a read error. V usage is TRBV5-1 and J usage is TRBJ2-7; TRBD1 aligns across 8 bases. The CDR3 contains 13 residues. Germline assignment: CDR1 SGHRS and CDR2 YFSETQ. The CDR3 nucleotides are TGCGCCAGCAGTCCGGACAGGGCAACGAATCTAGACTTC. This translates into CASSPDRATNLDF.

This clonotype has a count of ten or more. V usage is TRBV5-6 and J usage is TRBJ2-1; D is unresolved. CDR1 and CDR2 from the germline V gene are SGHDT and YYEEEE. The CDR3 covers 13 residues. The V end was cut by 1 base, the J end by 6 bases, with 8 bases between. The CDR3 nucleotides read TGTGCCAGCAGCTTGCCGGATATCAATGAGCAGTTCTTC. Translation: CASSLPDINEQFF.

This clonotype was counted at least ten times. CDR3 in DNA: TGTGCCAGCAGTTCGATACAGGGGTACAATGAGCAGTTCTTC. Translation: CASSSIQGYNEQFF. V usage is TRBV12-3 or TRBV12-4 and J usage is TRBJ2-1, with TRBD1 identical over 7 bases. Trimming at V came to 4 bases and at J to 4 bases, leaving 4 bases not matched to a gene. The length of the CDR3 is 14 residues.

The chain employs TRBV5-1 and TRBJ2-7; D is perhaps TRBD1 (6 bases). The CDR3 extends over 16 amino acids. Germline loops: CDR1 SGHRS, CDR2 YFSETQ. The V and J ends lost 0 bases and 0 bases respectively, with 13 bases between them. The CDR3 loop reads CASSLAATGSSYEQYF. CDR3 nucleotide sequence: TGCGCCAGCAGCTTGGCGGCCACAGGGAGCTCCTACGAGCAGTACTTC.

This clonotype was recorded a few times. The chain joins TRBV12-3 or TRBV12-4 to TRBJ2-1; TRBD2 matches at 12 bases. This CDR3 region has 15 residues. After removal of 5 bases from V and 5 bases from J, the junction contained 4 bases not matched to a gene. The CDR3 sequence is CASSRTSGAHNEQFF. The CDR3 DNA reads TGTGCCAGCAGTCGGACTAGCGGGGCACACAATGAGCAGTTCTTC.

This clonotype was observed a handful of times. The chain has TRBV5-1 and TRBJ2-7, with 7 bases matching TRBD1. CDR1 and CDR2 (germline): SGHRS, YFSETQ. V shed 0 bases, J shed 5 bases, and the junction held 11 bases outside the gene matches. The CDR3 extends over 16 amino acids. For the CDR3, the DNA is TGCGCCAGCAGCTTGGAGAGGGGGCGCATTACCCACGAGCAGTACTTC. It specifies CASSLERGRITHEQYF.

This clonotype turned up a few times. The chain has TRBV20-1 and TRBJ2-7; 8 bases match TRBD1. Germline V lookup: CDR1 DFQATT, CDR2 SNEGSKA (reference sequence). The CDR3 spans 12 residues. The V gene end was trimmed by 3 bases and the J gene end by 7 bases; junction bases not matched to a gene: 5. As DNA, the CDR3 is TGCAGTGCTAGGCAGGGGGCCAAGGAGCAGTACTTC. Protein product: CSARQGAKEQYF.

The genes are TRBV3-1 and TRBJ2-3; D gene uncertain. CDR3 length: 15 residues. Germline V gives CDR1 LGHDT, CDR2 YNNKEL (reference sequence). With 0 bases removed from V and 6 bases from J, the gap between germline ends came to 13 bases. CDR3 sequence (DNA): TGTGCCAGCAGCCAAGACTTTACTGGGTCGGATACGCAGTATTTT. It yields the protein CASSQDFTGSDTQYF.

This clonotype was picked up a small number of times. CDR3 sequence: CASNFGHNEQFF. CDR3 coding DNA: TGTGCCAGCAACTTCGGCCACAATGAGCAGTTCTTC. The V and J genes are TRBV12-3 or TRBV12-4 and TRBJ2-1; D is ambiguous. The V and J ends lost 7 bases and 5 bases respectively, with 9 bases between them. The CDR3 is made up of 12 amino acids.

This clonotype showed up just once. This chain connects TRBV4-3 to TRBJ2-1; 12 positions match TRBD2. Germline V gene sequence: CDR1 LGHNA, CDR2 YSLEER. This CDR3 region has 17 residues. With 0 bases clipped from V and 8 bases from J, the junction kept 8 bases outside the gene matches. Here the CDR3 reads CASSQDPSASGGDEQFF. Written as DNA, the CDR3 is TGCGCCAGCAGCCAAGATCCGTCGGCTAGCGGGGGGGATGAGCAGTTCTTC.

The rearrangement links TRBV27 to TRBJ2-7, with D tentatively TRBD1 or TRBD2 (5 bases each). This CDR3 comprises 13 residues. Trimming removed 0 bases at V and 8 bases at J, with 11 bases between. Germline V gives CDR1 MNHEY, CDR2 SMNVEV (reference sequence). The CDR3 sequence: CASSLSHGAQQYF. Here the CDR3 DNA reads TGTGCCAGCAGTTTATCTCACGGGGCACAGCAGTACTTC.

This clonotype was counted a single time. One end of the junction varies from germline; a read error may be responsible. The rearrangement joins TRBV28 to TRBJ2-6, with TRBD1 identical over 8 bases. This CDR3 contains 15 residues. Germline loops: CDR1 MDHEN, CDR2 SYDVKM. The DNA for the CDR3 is TGTGCCAGCAGTTCCAGGGGGCGAGGGGCCAACGCCCTGACTTTC. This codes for CASSSRGRGANALTF.

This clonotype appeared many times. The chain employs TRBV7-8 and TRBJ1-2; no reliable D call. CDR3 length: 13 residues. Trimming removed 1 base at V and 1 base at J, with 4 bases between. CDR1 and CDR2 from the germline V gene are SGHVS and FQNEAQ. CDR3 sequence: CASSLDSNYGYTF. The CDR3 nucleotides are TGTGCCAGCAGCTTAGACAGTAACTATGGCTACACCTTC.

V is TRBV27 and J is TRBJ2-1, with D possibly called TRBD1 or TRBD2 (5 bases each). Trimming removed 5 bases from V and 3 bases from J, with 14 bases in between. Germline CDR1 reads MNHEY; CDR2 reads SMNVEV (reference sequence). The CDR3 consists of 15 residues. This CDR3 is CASSIGAEGYNEQFF. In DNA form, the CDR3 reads TGTGCCAGCAGTATCGGGGCAGAGGGCTACAATGAGCAGTTCTTC.

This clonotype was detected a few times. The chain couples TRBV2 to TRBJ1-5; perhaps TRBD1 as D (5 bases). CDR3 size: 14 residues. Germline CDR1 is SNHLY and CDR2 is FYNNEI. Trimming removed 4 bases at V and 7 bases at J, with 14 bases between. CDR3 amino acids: CASSGREVRQPQHF. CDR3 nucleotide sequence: TGTGCCAGCAGTGGCAGGGAAGTTCGGCAGCCCCAGCATTTT. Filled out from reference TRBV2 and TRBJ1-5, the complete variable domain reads EPEVTQTPSHQVTQMGQEVILRCVPISNHLYFYWYRQILGQKVEFLVSFYNNEISEKSEIFDDQFSVERPDGSNFTLKIRSTKLEDSAMYFCASSGREVRQPQHFGDGTRLSIL.

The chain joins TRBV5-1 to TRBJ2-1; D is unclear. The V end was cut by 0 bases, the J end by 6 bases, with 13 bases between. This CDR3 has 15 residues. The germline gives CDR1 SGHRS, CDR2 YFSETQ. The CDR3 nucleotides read TGCGCCAGCAGCTTGGCCTTTTTTGGCGCCAATGAGCAGTTCTTC. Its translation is CASSLAFFGANEQFF.

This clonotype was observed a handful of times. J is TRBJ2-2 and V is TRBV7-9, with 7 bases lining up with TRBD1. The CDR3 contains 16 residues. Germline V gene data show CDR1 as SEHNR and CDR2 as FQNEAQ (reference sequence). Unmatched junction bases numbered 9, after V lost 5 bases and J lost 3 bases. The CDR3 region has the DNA TGTGCCAGCAGCCCAATTGACAGGGTGGACACCGGGGAGCTGTTTTTT. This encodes CASSPIDRVDTGELFF.

The CDR3 DNA reads TGCAGCGCACTACTAGGGGGGAATGTGGCGTACGAGCAGTACTTC. Its protein product is CSALLGGNVAYEQYF. The J gene is TRBJ2-7, the V gene TRBV29-1; D tentatively fits TRBD1 or TRBD2 (6 bases each). V lost 7 bases and J lost 4, with 23 bases in between. Germline V gene sequence: CDR1 SQVTM, CDR2 ANQGSEA. This CDR3 comprises 15 residues.

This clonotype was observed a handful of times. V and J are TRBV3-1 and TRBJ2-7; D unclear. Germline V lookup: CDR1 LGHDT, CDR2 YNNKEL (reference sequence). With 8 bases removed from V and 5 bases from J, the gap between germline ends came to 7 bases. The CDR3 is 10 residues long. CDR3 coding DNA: TGTGCCAGCCCTTTCGACGAGCAGTACTTC. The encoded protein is CASPFDEQYF.